Below are 2 T cell receptor beta chains sequenced from a single sample in a study of T cell responses to AZD1222 COVID-19 vaccine. Some clones are missing from TCRdb's copy, which holds only in-frame ones; the method was immunoSEQ multiplex PCR. The sample consists of 150,000 to 200,000 clones, 90% to 95% of them appearing once. The material sequenced was peripheral blood, taken on day 0 of AZD1222 vaccination. These receptors came from an adult in good health.

This chain connects TRBV19 to TRBJ2-7, with D possibly being TRBD1 or TRBD2 (5 bases each). Germline lookup yields CDR1 LNHDA and CDR2 SQIVND (reference sequence). Trimming removed 1 base at V and 2 bases at J, with 15 bases between. This CDR3 contains 16 residues. CDR3 sequence: CASSIARDRPTYEQYF. The DNA for the CDR3 is TGTGCCAGTAGTATAGCCCGGGACCGACCAACCTACGAGCAGTACTTC.

V and J are TRBV13 and TRBJ1-1; possible D gene TRBD1, 5 bases. The CDR3 covers 14 residues. Germline assignment: CDR1 PRHDT and CDR2 FYEKMQ (reference sequence). The germline V and J ends were trimmed by 5 bases and 1 base, with 11 bases remaining between them. The CDR3 DNA sequence: TGTGCCAGCAGCGGGGGGGACGAGAACACTGAAGCTTTCTTT. Its protein is CASSGGDENTEAFF.